There are a few counts of the clone carrying this T cell receptor beta chain. This CDR3 is built from 18 residues. Germline V gives CDR1 SGHAT, CDR2 FQDESV (reference sequence). V dropped 5 bases and J dropped 4; count of bases not matched to a gene: 17. These data belong to a study of T cells after yellow fever vaccination. TCRdb processed the 5' RACE reads anew with MiXCR; each CDR3 protein has one entry. Among some 500,000 distinct CDR3 sequences listed, around an eighth were seen once. Here the sequenced sample was PBMCs, taken on the day of the yellow fever booster vaccination. This receptor was taken from a man under 40 who received the YFV17D yellow fever vaccine. The chain employs TRBV11-1 and TRBJ2-3; 8 bases are shared with TRBD2. The CDR3 nucleotides read TGTGCCAGCAGCCTTTCCCCTGACGAGAGCGGGAGTCCAGATACGCAGTATTTT. It yields the protein CASSLSPDESGSPDTQYF.